This entry lists 32 T cell receptor beta chains sequenced from one sample in a study of T cells after yellow fever vaccination. Each CDR3 protein is one row after TCRdb ran MiXCR on the 5' RACE reads. The data hold a few hundred thousand distinct CDR3 sequences, with about 5% observed a single time. The sequenced sample was CD4+ T cells sorted from PBMCs, obtained on the day of the yellow fever booster vaccination. The source is a man aged 18 to 29 who received the YFV17D yellow fever vaccine.

Written as DNA, the CDR3 is TGTGCCAGCAGCCACACTAGCGGGGTTTTCTACGAGCAGTACGTC. This codes for CASSHTSGVFYEQYV. V usage is TRBV3-1 and J usage is TRBJ2-7; the match to TRBD2 covers 10 bases. This CDR3 is 15 amino acids long. Germline values: CDR1 LGHDT, CDR2 YNNKEL (reference sequence). V was clipped by 3 bases and J by 3 bases; unmatched bases: 5.

The chain combines TRBV4-3 with TRBJ2-1, with no clear D. The CDR3 is 11 amino acids. The V end lost 5 bases, the J end lost 5 bases, and 4 bases lay between the germline ends. CDR1 and CDR2 (germline): LGHNA, YSLEER. DNA for the CDR3: TGCGCCAGCAGCGAGAACAATGAGCAGTTCTTC. Amino acid sequence: CASSENNEQFF.

This sequence joins TRBV4-1 and TRBJ2-6, with TRBD1 identical over 7 bases. Germline lookup yields CDR1 MGHRA and CDR2 YSYEKL. The CDR3 is 17 residues long. V shed 3 bases and J 4 bases; nucleotides not matched to a gene: 9. CDR3 in amino acids: CASSHPGQRTGANVLTF. The CDR3, as DNA: TGCGCCAGCAGCCACCCGGGACAGAGGACCGGGGCCAACGTCCTGACTTTC.

V and J are TRBV7-6 and TRBJ1-2; D is unresolved. Germline V gene data show CDR1 as SGHVS and CDR2 as FNYEAQ. There are 17 residues in the CDR3. V was pared by 5 bases and J by 5 bases, with 24 bases between. The CDR3 nucleotides are TGTGCCAGCAGCGTCTCACGGGCCCCGACACGCCCATATGGCTACACCTTC. Protein sequence: CASSVSRAPTRPYGYTF.

This clonotype was observed a few times. V is TRBV27 and J is TRBJ1-6; 11 bases match TRBD1. J lost 14 bases, V lost 0 bases, and 9 bases had no gene match. Germline V gives CDR1 MNHEY, CDR2 SMNVEV (reference sequence). The CDR3 spans 16 residues. CDR3 nucleotides: TGTGCCAGCAGTTTATCAACCGGGACAGGGGGTACGGCCCTCCACTTT. It yields the protein CASSLSTGTGGTALHF.

This clonotype was seen a few times. The chain employs TRBV7-2 and TRBJ2-7; 9 nucleotides agree with TRBD2. This CDR3 is 16 amino acids long. CDR1 and CDR2 from the germline V gene are SGHTA and FQGNSA. The junction had 7 bases not matched to a gene; V was cut back by 2 bases and J by 2 bases. The CDR3 coding sequence is TGTGCCAGCAGCTTAACGGCTAGCGGGGTGACCTACGAGCAGTACGTC. This gives the protein CASSLTASGVTYEQYV.

In this sample, this clonotype turned up a few times. V and J are TRBV20-1 and TRBJ2-3; D is unclear. This CDR3 is 17 amino acids long. The V end was cut by 1 base, the J end by 5 bases, with 22 bases between. In germline, CDR1 is DFQATT, CDR2 SNEGSKA (reference sequence). The chain's CDR3 is CSARGALRVPAIDTQYF. The CDR3 DNA follows: TGCAGTGCTAGAGGGGCGCTACGAGTCCCGGCGATAGATACGCAGTATTTT.

The chain links TRBV30 to TRBJ1-1, with D tentatively TRBD1 (5 bases). The CDR3 consists of 13 residues. The germline V and J ends were trimmed by 0 bases and 4 bases, with 9 bases remaining between them. Germline V gene data show CDR1 as GTSNPN and CDR2 as SVGIG (reference sequence). In nucleotides, the CDR3 is TGTGCCTGGAGTGTGGAGGGGTTCACTGAAGCTTTCTTT. Translation: CAWSVEGFTEAFF.

V gene TRBV10-3 combines with J gene TRBJ2-3, with a weak D call TRBD1 (6 bases). Per germline, CDR1 ENHRY and CDR2 SYGVKD. Trimming cost V 0 bases and J 11 bases, with 9 bases left between them. The CDR3 runs 12 residues. CDR3 in DNA: TGTGCCATCAGTGAGTCTTTAGGGGGGCAGTATTTT. It encodes CAISESLGGQYF.

This chain links TRBV4-2 with TRBJ2-1; tentative D call: TRBD1 (7 bases). The CDR3 totals 15 residues. The V end was cut by 3 bases, the J end by 5 bases, with 14 bases between. Germline V gene data show CDR1 as LGHNA and CDR2 as YNFKEQ. For the CDR3, the DNA is TGTGCCAGCAGCCAGTGGAGGGGGCTTCACAATGAGCAGTTCTTC. It encodes CASSQWRGLHNEQFF.

The sample holds many counts of this clonotype. The genes are TRBV7-8 and TRBJ2-1; perhaps TRBD2 as D (5 bases). Per the germline V gene, CDR1 is SGHVS and CDR2 is FQNEAQ. CDR3 length: 13 amino acids. The ends were cut back, 0 bases at V and 15 bases at J, with 15 bases in the middle. The CDR3 sequence is CASSLARLAPWFF. CDR3 coding DNA: TGTGCCAGCAGCTTAGCGCGGCTAGCTCCCTGGTTCTTC.

This clonotype has just a few counts. The V gene is TRBV5-1, the J gene TRBJ2-5, with 8 bases identical to TRBD1. Germline CDR1 reads SGHRS; CDR2 reads YFSETQ. The CDR3 sequence is 15 residues long. With V trimmed by 3 bases and J by 10 bases, 14 bases remained unmatched. The CDR3 here is CASSSDPDRGKSQYF. The CDR3 nucleotides read TGCGCCAGCAGCTCGGACCCTGACAGGGGAAAGAGCCAGTACTTC.

This clonotype was seen a few times. The V gene is TRBV5-6, the J gene TRBJ1-2; D gene ambiguous. V lost 4 bases to trimming and J lost 5 bases, with 12 bases between them. The V gene's germline CDR1 is SGHDT and CDR2 YYEEEE. The CDR3 extends over 13 amino acids. The CDR3 region has the DNA TGTGCCAGCAGCCCGAGAGGGCATTATGGCTACACCTTC. It encodes CASSPRGHYGYTF.

This clonotype was seen ten or more times. The CDR3 sequence is CSVIQGVTNEQFF. As DNA, the CDR3 is TGCAGCGTGATACAGGGGGTAACCAATGAGCAGTTCTTC. V and J are TRBV29-1 and TRBJ2-1; 8 bases are a match to TRBD1. J was trimmed by 6 bases and V by 6 bases; bases with no gene match: 7. Germline CDR1 is SQVTM and CDR2 is ANQGSEA. The CDR3 is 13 amino acids.

Many counts were recorded for this clonotype. CDR3 DNA sequence: TGTGCCAGCTCACCCCTGGGAAGCCGGGGGGGCTACGAGCAGTACTTC. Encoded protein: CASSPLGSRGGYEQYF. The rearrangement uses TRBV18 and TRBJ2-7; 8 bases are shared with TRBD2. The V and J ends lost 3 bases and 3 bases, in that order; junction bases with no gene match: 10. The germline CDR1 and CDR2 sequences are KGHSH and LQKENI. The CDR3 contains 16 residues.

In this sample, this clonotype turned up a few times. DNA of the CDR3: TGTGCCAAGAGGGGCAGTTGGCAAGAGACCCAGTACTTC. Protein sequence: CAKRGSWQETQYF. The rearrangement links TRBV2 to TRBJ2-5; possibly TRBD1 or TRBD2 for D (5 bases each). This CDR3 is 13 amino acids long. CDR1 is SNHLY, CDR2 FYNNEI, per germline. Trimming took off 10 bases at V and 2 bases at J, with 14 bases between the two ends. Supplemented by reference TRBV2 and TRBJ2-5, the full variable domain reads EPEVTQTPSHQVTQMGQEVILRCVPISNHLYFYWYRQILGQKVEFLVSFYNNEISEKSEIFDDQFSVERPDGSNFTLKIRSTKLEDSAMYFCAKRGSWQETQYFGPGTRLLVL.

The J gene is TRBJ1-1, the V gene TRBV9; D is unclear. Germline loops: CDR1 SGDLS, CDR2 YYNGEE. CDR3 length: 14 residues. V lost 0 bases and J lost 0, with 6 bases in between. CDR3 bases: TGTGCCAGCAGCGTAGGGGATCTGAACACTGAAGCTTTCTTT. Protein product: CASSVGDLNTEAFF.

This clonotype came up a few times. The genes are TRBV6-2 or TRBV6-3 and TRBJ1-2; D gene unclear. CDR3 length equals 15 residues. Germline-derived CDR1 and CDR2 are MNHEY and SVGEGT. V was trimmed by 6 bases and J by 5 bases, leaving 19 bases between them. The CDR3 DNA reads as TGTGCCAGCAGAGCCGAGGCGCCGGGGTCTTATGGCTACACCTTC. Translation: CASRAEAPGSYGYTF.

This clonotype was counted between two and nine times. The chain joins TRBV7-2 to TRBJ2-4; 10 bases fit TRBD1. The germline gives CDR1 SGHTA, CDR2 FQGNSA. The CDR3 is 16 residues long. Losses at the gene ends were 5 bases for V and 8 bases for J; bases not matched to a gene: 12. CDR3 sequence (DNA): TGTGCCAGCAGCCCGGACCGGGACAGGGGAGTAGACATTCAGTACTTC. Its protein is CASSPDRDRGVDIQYF.

This clonotype was observed at least ten times. The chain recombines TRBV7-2 with TRBJ1-4; 8 bases align to TRBD1. Losses at the gene ends were 2 bases for V and 7 bases for J; bases not matched to a gene: 6. The CDR3 length is 15 residues. The V gene's germline CDR1 is SGHTA and CDR2 FQGNSA. As DNA, the CDR3 is TGTGCCAGCAGCTTACGGCAGGGGGCATCTGAAAAACTGTTTTTT. Translated: CASSLRQGASEKLFF.

The chain is built from TRBV6-5 and TRBJ2-3; the D gene is possibly TRBD1 (5 bases). The CDR3 spans 19 residues. V lost 4 bases, J lost 10 bases, and 33 bases lay in between. The V gene's germline CDR1 is MNHEY and CDR2 SVGAGI. The CDR3 protein is CASSSRSGGRLGQKVPQYF. The CDR3 DNA is TGTGCCAGCAGTTCTAGGTCGGGCGGCCGGCTTGGACAAAAAGTACCGCAGTATTTT.

This clonotype was counted only a few times. The V gene is TRBV4-3, the J gene TRBJ1-6; unclear D gene. CDR3 length: 16 amino acids. CDR1 and CDR2 (germline): LGHNA, YSLEER. The V end lost 0 bases, the J end lost 6 bases, and 12 bases lay between the germline ends. CDR3 bases: TGCGCCAGCAGCCAAGAAACGGGCAGCCTTAATTCACCCCTCCACTTT. Amino acid sequence: CASSQETGSLNSPLHF.

This clonotype has a count of ten or more. This chain connects TRBV12-3 or TRBV12-4 to TRBJ1-1, with D unclear. This CDR3 is built from 14 residues. Deletions cut 3 bases from V and 0 bases from J, with 8 bases between. As DNA, the CDR3 is TGTGCCAGCAGTTTCCGGGGAGTGAACACTGAAGCTTTCTTT. Translating it yields CASSFRGVNTEAFF.

This clonotype has only a few counts. V is TRBV3-1 and J is TRBJ2-2, with TRBD2 matching over 10 bases. The CDR3 length is 17 residues. The V segment lost 4 bases and the J segment 7 bases; nucleotides outside the gene matches: 12. Germline CDR1 reads LGHDT; CDR2 reads YNNKEL (reference sequence). DNA of the CDR3: TGTGCCAGCAGCCGACGGGGGAGCGGGGGGGTCGACGGGGAGCTGTTTTTT. Translation gives CASSRRGSGGVDGELFF.

This chain links TRBV6-5 with TRBJ1-6; D remains ambiguous. The V gene lost 5 bases and the J gene lost 13 bases, with 9 bases spanning the gap. Germline CDR1 and CDR2: MNHEY and SVGAGI. The CDR3 has 11 residues. The DNA of the CDR3 is TGTGCCAGCAGTGTCCGTTACCCCCTCCACTTT. It encodes CASSVRYPLHF.

This clonotype was counted only a few times. This chain links TRBV20-1 with TRBJ2-3, with 7 positions matching TRBD2. The length of the CDR3 is 14 residues. The J segment lost 3 bases and the V segment lost 7 bases, leaving 10 bases of the junction unmatched. Per germline, CDR1 DFQATT and CDR2 SNEGSKA (reference sequence). The CDR3 DNA sequence: TGCAGTGTATACCGGCGGGGGTTAACAGATACGCAGTATTTT. It translates to CSVYRRGLTDTQYF.

At least ten counts were recorded for this clonotype. The chain joins TRBV7-2 to TRBJ2-7; 8 nucleotides agree with TRBD2. Germline CDR1 is SGHTA and CDR2 is FQGNSA. The CDR3 totals 15 residues. The trim removed 1 base at V and 3 bases at J, leaving 5 bases unmatched. Written as DNA, the CDR3 is TGTGCCAGCAGCTTAGTTAGCGGGGCGATCTACGAGCAGTACTTC. The encoded protein is CASSLVSGAIYEQYF.

This clonotype has only a few counts. This sequence joins TRBV4-3 and TRBJ1-2, with a weak D call TRBD1 (5 bases). Germline V gene lookup returns CDR1 LGHNA and CDR2 YSLEER. The CDR3 is made up of 15 amino acids. Trimming stripped 1 base from V and 2 bases from J, with 11 bases between. This CDR3 reads CASSQAGTPNYGYTF. DNA of the CDR3: TGCGCCAGCAGCCAAGCCGGGACTCCAAACTATGGCTACACCTTC.

The table lists this clonotype with many counts. This chain joins TRBV5-1 and TRBJ1-2; TRBD1 aligns across 9 bases. Germline V gives CDR1 SGHRS, CDR2 YFSETQ. Trimming took 3 bases from V and 8 from J; bases not matched to a gene: 14. This CDR3 has 16 amino acids. CDR3 in DNA: TGCGCCAGCAGCTCGGGACAGGGTTCTCCCTCCGGGGGCTACACCTTC. Its translation is CASSSGQGSPSGGYTF.

This clonotype has ten or more counts. V and J are TRBV7-2 and TRBJ2-1; TRBD2 matches at 7 bases. The germline CDR1 and CDR2 sequences are SGHTA and FQGNSA. With 4 bases clipped from V and 9 bases from J, the junction kept 3 bases outside the gene matches. The CDR3 runs 12 residues. CDR3 protein: CASSSWGGEQFF. As DNA, the CDR3 is TGTGCCAGCAGCTCCTGGGGGGGTGAGCAGTTCTTC.

This clonotype was detected ten times or more. The rearrangement uses TRBV6-2 or TRBV6-3 and TRBJ1-2, with TRBD1 matching over 11 bases. There are 16 residues in the CDR3. V lost 7 bases and J lost 4; bases outside the gene matches: 11. Germline lookup yields CDR1 MNHEY and CDR2 SVGEGT. CDR3 amino acids: CASIPGQGANPYGYTF. CDR3 sequence (DNA): TGTGCCAGCATCCCTGGACAGGGGGCGAATCCCTATGGCTACACCTTC.

This chain connects TRBV4-1 to TRBJ1-5; 10 nucleotides agree with TRBD1. CDR3 length equals 16 residues. V lost 4 bases to trimming and J lost 1 base; unmatched junction nucleotides: 4. Germline loops: CDR1 MGHRA, CDR2 YSYEKL. The CDR3 region has the DNA TGCGCCAGCAGCCCGAGGGACAGGGGAAGCAATCAGCCCCAGCATTTT. Translating it yields CASSPRDRGSNQPQHF.